These 6 T cell receptor beta chains share one sample of origin, sequenced in a study of T cells in localized non-small cell lung cancer. Clones were read by immunoSEQ multiplex PCR, and TCRdb kept only the in-frame ones, dropping some. The top ten hold 33% of the sample, which has about 34,000 clones, approximately 80% seen once. Material: peripheral blood, obtained before any cancer treatment. These receptors were taken from a male donor older than 55 with stage II squamous cell lung carcinoma.

CDR3 coding DNA: TGTGCCAGCAGTGACCCACAGGGAGCAGGGTCACCCCTCCACTTT. Translation: CASSDPQGAGSPLHF. The V call is TRBV2, the J call TRBJ1-6, with D possibly being TRBD1 (6 bases). The germline V gene has CDR1 SNHLY and CDR2 FYNNEI. The CDR3 length is 15 residues. Trimming cost V 3 bases and J 10 bases, with 16 bases left between them.

The sample holds a few counts of this clone. The chain has TRBV6-1 and TRBJ1-2, with D tentatively TRBD1 (5 bases). The CDR3 is made up of 12 amino acids. With 6 bases removed from V and 7 bases from J, the gap between germline ends came to 12 bases. Germline loops: CDR1 MNHNS, CDR2 SASEGT. Here the CDR3 reads CASRQGSGGYTF. In DNA, the CDR3 is TGTGCCAGCAGGCAGGGTTCGGGTGGCTACACCTTC.

This clone was observed a handful of times. This rearrangement joins TRBV30 to TRBJ1-5; the D is unclear. Germline V CDR1 and CDR2: GTSNPN, SVGIG (reference sequence). The CDR3 consists of 14 residues. The V gene lost 0 bases and the J gene lost 4 bases, with 10 bases spanning the gap. The CDR3 coding sequence is TGTGCCTGGAGTGTCGCAGGCCAGAATCAGCCCCAGCATTTT. Its protein product is CAWSVAGQNQPQHF. The entire variable domain, with the rest obtained from reference TRBV30 and TRBJ1-5, is as follows: SQTIHQWPATLVQPVGSPLSLECTVEGTSNPNLYWYRQAAGRGLQLLFYSVGIGQISSEVPQNLSASRPQDRQFILSSKKLLLSDSGFYLCAWSVAGQNQPQHFGDGTRLSIL.

The rearrangement links TRBV2 to TRBJ2-7; a possible D gene is TRBD2 (6 bases). This CDR3 is built from 14 residues. Germline V gene data show CDR1 as SNHLY and CDR2 as FYNNEI. V was trimmed by 7 bases and J by 1 base, leaving 14 bases between them. CDR3 nucleotide sequence: TGTGCCAGCAAAGGGGACTTGAGTTCCTACGAGCAGTACTTC. Amino acids: CASKGDLSSYEQYF. Combining the CDR3 with reference TRBV2 and TRBJ2-7 gives the whole variable domain EPEVTQTPSHQVTQMGQEVILRCVPISNHLYFYWYRQILGQKVEFLVSFYNNEISEKSEIFDDQFSVERPDGSNFTLKIRSTKLEDSAMYFCASKGDLSSYEQYFGPGTRLTVT.

This clone occurred once. V usage is TRBV5-1 and J usage is TRBJ1-1; D remains unclear. The CDR3 spans 12 residues. Germline V CDR1 and CDR2: SGHRS, YFSETQ. Trimming pared 1 base from V and 1 base from J, leaving 2 bases between. CDR3 protein: CASSLPNTEAFF. DNA for the CDR3: TGCGCCAGCAGCTTGCCGAACACTGAAGCTTTCTTT.

The chain links TRBV4-1 to TRBJ2-7; D is possibly TRBD1 (8 bases). Trimming removed 4 bases from V and 2 bases from J, with 18 bases in between. This CDR3 spans 16 amino acids. CDR1 and CDR2 from the germline V gene are MGHRA and YSYEKL. The CDR3 protein is CASSPARTGTTYEQYF. Written as DNA, the CDR3 is TGCGCCAGCAGCCCCGCTAGGACAGGGACTACCTACGAGCAGTACTTC.